This TCR beta chain was profiled in a study of blood T cell repertoires in COVID-19. Looking at the study overall: Sources were T cells, B-cell-depleted T cells, or PBMCs; the material itself was cDNA or gDNA.

In the authors' methods: Researchers report that nucleated cell counts were estimated from reference gene primer amplification. TCRdb's copy holds only in-frame clones and misses some; the assay was immunoSEQ multiplex PCR. V and J calls plus clone size are reproduced from that table; the DNA served to infer D and trimming. The repertoire holds roughly 200,000 clones, more than 85% seen once, with 9.5% to 13% in the top ten. This clone has more than one count but fewer than ten. Trimming left V 2 bases short and J 5 bases short, with 10 bases between. There are 14 residues in the CDR3. The germline CDR1 and CDR2 sequences are MNHEY and SVGEGT.

This TCR came from a woman between 45 and 60 years old with COVID-19, enrolled during active disease. The sequenced sample was peripheral blood. V gene TRBV6-2 or TRBV6-3 combines with J gene TRBJ1-5; perhaps TRBD1 as D (5 bases). For the CDR3, the DNA is TGTGCCAGCAGTTACGGATCGGGGGATCAGCCCCAGCATTTT. It specifies CASSYGSGDQPQHF.